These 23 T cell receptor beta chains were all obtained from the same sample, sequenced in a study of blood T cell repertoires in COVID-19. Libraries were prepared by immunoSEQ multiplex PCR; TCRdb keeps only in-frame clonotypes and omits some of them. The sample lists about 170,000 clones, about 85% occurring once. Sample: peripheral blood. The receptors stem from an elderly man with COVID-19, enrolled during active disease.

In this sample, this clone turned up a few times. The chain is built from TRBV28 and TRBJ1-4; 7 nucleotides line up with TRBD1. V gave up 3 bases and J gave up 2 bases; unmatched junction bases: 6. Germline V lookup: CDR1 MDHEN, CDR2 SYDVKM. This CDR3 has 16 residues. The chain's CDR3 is CASSFRGRWTNEKLFF. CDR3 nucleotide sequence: TGTGCCAGCAGTTTTAGGGGGCGTTGGACTAATGAAAAACTGTTTTTT.

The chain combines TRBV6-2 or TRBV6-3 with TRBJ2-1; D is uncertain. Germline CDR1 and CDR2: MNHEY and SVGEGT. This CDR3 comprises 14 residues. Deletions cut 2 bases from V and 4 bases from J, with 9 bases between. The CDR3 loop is CASSYLSYYNEQFF. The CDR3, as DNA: TGTGCCAGCAGTTACCTCAGTTATTACAATGAGCAGTTCTTC.

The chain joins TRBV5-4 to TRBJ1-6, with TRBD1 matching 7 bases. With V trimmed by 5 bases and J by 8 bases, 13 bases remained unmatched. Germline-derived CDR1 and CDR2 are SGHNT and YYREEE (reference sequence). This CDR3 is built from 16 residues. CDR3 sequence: CASRPDGTAWDSPLHF. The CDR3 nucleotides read TGTGCCAGCAGACCGGATGGGACAGCTTGGGATTCACCCCTCCACTTT.

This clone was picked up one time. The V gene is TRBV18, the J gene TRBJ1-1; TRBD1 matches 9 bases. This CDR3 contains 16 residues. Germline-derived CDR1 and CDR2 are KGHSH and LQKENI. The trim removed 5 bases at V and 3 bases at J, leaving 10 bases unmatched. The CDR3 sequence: CASSKTGGYGDTEAFF. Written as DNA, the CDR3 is TGTGCCAGCTCAAAAACAGGGGGCTATGGTGACACTGAAGCTTTCTTT.

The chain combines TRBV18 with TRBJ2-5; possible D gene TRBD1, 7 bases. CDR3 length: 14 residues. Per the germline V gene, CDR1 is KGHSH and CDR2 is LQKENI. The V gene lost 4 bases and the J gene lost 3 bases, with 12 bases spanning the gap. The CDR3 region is CASSRLDREETQYF. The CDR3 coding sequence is TGTGCCAGCTCACGACTAGACAGGGAAGAGACCCAGTACTTC.

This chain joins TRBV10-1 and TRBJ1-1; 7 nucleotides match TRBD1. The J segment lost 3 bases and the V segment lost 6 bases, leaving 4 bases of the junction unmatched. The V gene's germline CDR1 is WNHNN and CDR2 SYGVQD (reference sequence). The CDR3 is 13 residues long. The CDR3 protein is CASRRDSYTEAFF. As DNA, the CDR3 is TGCGCCAGCAGGAGGGACAGCTACACTGAAGCTTTCTTT.

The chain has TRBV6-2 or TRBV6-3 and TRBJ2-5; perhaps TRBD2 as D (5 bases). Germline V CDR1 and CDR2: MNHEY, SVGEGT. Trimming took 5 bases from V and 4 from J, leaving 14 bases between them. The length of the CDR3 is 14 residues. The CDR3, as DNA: TGTGCCAGCAGTAACCTAGGAGGTGCAGAGACCCAGTACTTC. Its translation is CASSNLGGAETQYF.

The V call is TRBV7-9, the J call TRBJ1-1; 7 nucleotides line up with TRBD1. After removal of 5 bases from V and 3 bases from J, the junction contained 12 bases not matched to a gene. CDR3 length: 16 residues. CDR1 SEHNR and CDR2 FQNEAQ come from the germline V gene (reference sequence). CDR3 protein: CASSDRTGTAYTEAFF. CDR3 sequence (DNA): TGTGCCAGCAGCGACCGAACCGGGACAGCCTACACTGAAGCTTTCTTT.

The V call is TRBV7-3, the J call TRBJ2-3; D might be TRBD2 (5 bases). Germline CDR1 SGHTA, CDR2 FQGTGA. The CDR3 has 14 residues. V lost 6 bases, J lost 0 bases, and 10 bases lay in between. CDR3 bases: TGTGCCAGCAGTCCGAGGGCCAGCACAGATACGCAGTATTTT. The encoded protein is CASSPRASTDTQYF. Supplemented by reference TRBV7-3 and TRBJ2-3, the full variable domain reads GAGVSQTPSNKVTEKGKYVELRCDPISGHTALYWYRQSLGQGPEFLIYFQGTGAADDSGLPNDRFFAVRPEGSVSTLKIQRTERGDSAVYLCASSPRASTDTQYFGPGTRLTVL.

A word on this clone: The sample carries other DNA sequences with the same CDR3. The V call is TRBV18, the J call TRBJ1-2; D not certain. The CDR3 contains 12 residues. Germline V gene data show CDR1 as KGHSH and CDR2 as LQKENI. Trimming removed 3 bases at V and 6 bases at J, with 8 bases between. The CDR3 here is CASSPSGDGYTF. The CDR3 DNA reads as TGTGCCAGCTCACCCTCGGGAGATGGCTACACCTTC.

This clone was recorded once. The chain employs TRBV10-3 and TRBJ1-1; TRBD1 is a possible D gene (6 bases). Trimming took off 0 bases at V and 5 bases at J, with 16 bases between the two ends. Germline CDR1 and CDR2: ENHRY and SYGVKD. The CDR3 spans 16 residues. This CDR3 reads CAISESLGASGTEAFF. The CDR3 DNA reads TGTGCCATCAGTGAGTCTTTGGGGGCGAGTGGGACTGAAGCTTTCTTT.

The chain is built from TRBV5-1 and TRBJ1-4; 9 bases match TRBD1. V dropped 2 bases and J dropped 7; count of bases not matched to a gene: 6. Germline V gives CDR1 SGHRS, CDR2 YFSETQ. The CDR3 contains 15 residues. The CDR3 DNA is TGCGCCAGCAGCTTTGGGACAGGGCAGGGTGAAAAACTGTTTTTT. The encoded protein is CASSFGTGQGEKLFF.

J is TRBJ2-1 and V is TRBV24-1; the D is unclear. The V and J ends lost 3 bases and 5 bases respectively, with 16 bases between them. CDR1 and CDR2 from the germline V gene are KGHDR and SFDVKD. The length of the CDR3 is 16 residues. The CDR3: CATSDPARIADNEQFF. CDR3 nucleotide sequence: TGTGCCACCAGTGATCCCGCTAGAATTGCCGACAATGAGCAGTTCTTC.

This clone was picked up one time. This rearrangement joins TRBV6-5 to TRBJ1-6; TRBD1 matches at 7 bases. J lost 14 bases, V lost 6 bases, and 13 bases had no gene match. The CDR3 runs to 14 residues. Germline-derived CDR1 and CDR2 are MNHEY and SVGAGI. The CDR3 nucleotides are TGTGCCAGCAGACCCGGACAGGTACCGCTAGCCCTCCACTTT. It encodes CASRPGQVPLALHF.

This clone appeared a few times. The CDR3 DNA reads as TGTGCCAGCAGAGACGGGACTAGCGGGGGGGCAGATACGCAGTATTTT. Its translation is CASRDGTSGGADTQYF. This chain connects TRBV11-1 to TRBJ2-3; 16 bases match TRBD2. From germline, CDR1 is SGHAT and CDR2 FQDESV (reference sequence). V dropped 6 bases and J dropped 4; count of bases not matched to a gene: 4. There are 16 residues in the CDR3. Based on the CDR3 plus reference TRBV11-1 and TRBJ2-3, the full variable domain is EAEVAQSPRYKITEKSQAVAFWCDPISGHATLYWYRQILGQGPELLVQFQDESVVDDSQLPKDRFSAERLKGVDSTLKIQPAELGDSAMYLCASRDGTSGGADTQYFGPGTRLTVL.

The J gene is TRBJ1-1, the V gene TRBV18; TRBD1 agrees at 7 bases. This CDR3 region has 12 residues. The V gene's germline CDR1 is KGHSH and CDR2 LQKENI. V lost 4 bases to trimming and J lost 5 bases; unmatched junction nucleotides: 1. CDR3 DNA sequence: TGTGCCAGCTCACTGACAGGGACTGAAGCTTTCTTT. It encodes CASSLTGTEAFF.

DNA for the CDR3: TGTGCCAGTAGTGTTGACAGGTTCACCGGGGAGCTGTTTTTT. Translation gives CASSVDRFTGELFF. The V and J genes are TRBV19 and TRBJ2-2; TRBD1 is a possible D gene (6 bases). The germline gives CDR1 LNHDA, CDR2 SQIVND (reference sequence). Trimming took 5 bases from V and 4 from J, leaving 11 bases between them. The CDR3 runs to 14 residues.

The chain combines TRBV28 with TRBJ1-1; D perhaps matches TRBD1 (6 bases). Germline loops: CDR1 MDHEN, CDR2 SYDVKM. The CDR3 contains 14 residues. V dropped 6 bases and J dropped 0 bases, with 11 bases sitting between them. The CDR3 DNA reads TGTGCCAGCAGGCCTACAGGGATGAACACTGAAGCTTTCTTT. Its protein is CASRPTGMNTEAFF.

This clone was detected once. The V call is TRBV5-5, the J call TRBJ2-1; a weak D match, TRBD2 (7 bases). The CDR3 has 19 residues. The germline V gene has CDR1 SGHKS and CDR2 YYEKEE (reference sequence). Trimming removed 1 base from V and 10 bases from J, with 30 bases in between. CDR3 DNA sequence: TGTGCCAGCAGCTTGTCGTCGGGCGGGGGCCTTTCCTACAATGCGGAGCAGTTCTTC. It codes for CASSLSSGGGLSYNAEQFF.

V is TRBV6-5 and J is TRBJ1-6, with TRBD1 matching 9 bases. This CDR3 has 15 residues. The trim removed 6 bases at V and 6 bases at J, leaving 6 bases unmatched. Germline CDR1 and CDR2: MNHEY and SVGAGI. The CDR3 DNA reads TGTGCCAGCAGGGTGGACAGGGGTCCTAATTCACCCCTCCACTTT. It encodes CASRVDRGPNSPLHF.

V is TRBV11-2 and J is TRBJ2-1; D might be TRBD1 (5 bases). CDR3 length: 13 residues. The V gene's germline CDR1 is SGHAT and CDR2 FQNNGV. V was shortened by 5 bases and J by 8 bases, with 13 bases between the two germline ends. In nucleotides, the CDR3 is TGTGCCAGCAGCACGGACAAACGGGATGAGCAGTTCTTC. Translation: CASSTDKRDEQFF. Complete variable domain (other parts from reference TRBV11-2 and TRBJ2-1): EAGVAQSPRYKIIEKRQSVAFWCNPISGHATLYWYQQILGQGPKLLIQFQNNGVVDDSQLPKDRFSAERLKGVDSTLKIQPAKLEDSAVYLCASSTDKRDEQFFGPGTRLTVL.

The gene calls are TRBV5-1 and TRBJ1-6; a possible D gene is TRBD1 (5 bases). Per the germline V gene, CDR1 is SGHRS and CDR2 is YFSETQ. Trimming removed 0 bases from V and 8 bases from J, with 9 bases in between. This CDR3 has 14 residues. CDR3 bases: TGCGCCAGCAGCTTGGAGGGGATGGATTCACCCCTCCACTTT. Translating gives CASSLEGMDSPLHF.

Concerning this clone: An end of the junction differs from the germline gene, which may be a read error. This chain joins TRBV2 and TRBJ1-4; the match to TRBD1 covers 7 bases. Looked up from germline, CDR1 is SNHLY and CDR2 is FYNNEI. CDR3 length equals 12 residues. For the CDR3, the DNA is TGTGCCAGCAGTGACGACAGGGTTACGGGGAAGTTT. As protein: CASSDDRVTGKF.